This T cell receptor beta chain was documented in a study of T cells after yellow fever vaccination. General study findings and limits: Boosting was followed by the reappearance of most primary-vaccination clones (approximately 95% CD4, about 88% CD8).

This clonotype was counted a few times. Its antigen remains unidentified. TCRdb itself ran the 5' RACE reads through MiXCR, one entry per CDR3 protein. The data hold more than 80,000 distinct CDR3 sequences, with roughly 5.2% observed a single time. V was cut by 4 bases and J by 8 bases, with 18 bases left in between. CDR1 and CDR2 (germline): SGDLS, YYNGEE. The CDR3 spans 14 residues. The receptor's source is a man between 18 and 29 years old who received the YFV17D yellow fever vaccine. Specimen: CD8+ T cells sorted from PBMCs, collected 10 days after the yellow fever booster vaccination. This chain joins TRBV9 and TRBJ1-1; D possibly corresponds to TRBD1 (6 bases). In DNA, the CDR3 is TGTGCCAGCAGCCCCCGCGGGGGGGCCGAGGAAGCTTTCTTT. Protein product: CASSPRGGAEEAFF.